This T cell receptor (beta chain) was captured in a study of blood T cell repertoires in COVID-19. Study information: Sources were T cells, B-cell-depleted T cells, or PBMCs; the material itself was cDNA or gDNA.

Here immunoSEQ multiplex PCR was the method, and the copy in TCRdb shows in-frame clones only, minus some. The table records approximately 100,000 clones, more than 75% of them present only once. Germline V gene data show CDR1 as LNHDA and CDR2 as SQIVND (reference sequence). The CDR3 loop spans 15 amino acids. Trimming cost V 8 bases and J 4 bases, with 19 bases left between them. The chain carries TRBV19 and TRBJ2-3, with D perhaps TRBD2 (7 bases). Specimen: peripheral blood. The sequence was collected from a human donor in a cohort sampled during active COVID-19. The CDR3: CASARGGPGADTQYF. DNA for the CDR3: TGTGCCAGTGCCAGGGGAGGGCCGGGGGCAGATACGCAGTATTTT.